This T cell receptor beta chain is from a study of OX40 agonist ivuxolimab in advanced cancers. Study summary: The patients received ivuxolimab by intravenous route every 2 weeks at 0.01 to 10 mg/kg.

Clones were sequenced by immunoSEQ multiplex PCR, and TCRdb holds only the in-frame ones, with some missing. The data show over 75,000 clones, over 80% seen once. Unmatched junction bases numbered 10, after V lost 5 bases and J lost 0 bases. This CDR3 contains 17 residues. Germline values: CDR1 LNHDA, CDR2 SQIVND (reference sequence). The genes are TRBV19 and TRBJ1-1; TRBD1 matches 9 bases. Sequences were derived from CD4+ or CD8+ T cells sorted from blood, sampled in a trial of the OX40 agonist ivuxolimab. This TCR was recovered from an adult with an advanced solid tumor such as melanoma, head and neck, liver or kidney cancer. This CDR3 reads CASSRQGGTGLNTEAFF. The CDR3 DNA follows: TGTGCCAGTAGTCGCCAGGGGGGGACAGGGCTGAACACTGAAGCTTTCTTT. The variable domain in full, completed from reference TRBV19 and TRBJ1-1, reads DGGITQSPKYLFRKEGQNVTLSCEQNLNHDAMYWYRQDPGQGLRLIYYSQIVNDFQKGDIAEGYSVSREKKESFPLTVTSAQKNPTAFYLCASSRQGGTGLNTEAFFGQGTRLTVV.